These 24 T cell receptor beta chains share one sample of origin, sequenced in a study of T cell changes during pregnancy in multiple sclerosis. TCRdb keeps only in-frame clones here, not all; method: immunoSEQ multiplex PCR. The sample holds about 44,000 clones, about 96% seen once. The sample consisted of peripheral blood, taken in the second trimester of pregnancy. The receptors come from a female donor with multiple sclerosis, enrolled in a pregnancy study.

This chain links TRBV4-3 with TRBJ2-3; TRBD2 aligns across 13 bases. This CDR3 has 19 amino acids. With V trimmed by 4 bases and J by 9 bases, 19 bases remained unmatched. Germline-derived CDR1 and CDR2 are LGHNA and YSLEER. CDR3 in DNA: TGCGCCAGCAGCCCTTCCGGGACTAGCGGGGACCTCTCAATGGGGACGCAGTATTTT. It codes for CASSPSGTSGDLSMGTQYF.

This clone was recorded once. CDR3 sequence reads: CASSYFGNTIYF. The CDR3 DNA reads as TGTGCCAGCAGTTACTTTGGAAACACCATATATTTT. The chain links TRBV5-4 to TRBJ1-3; D is ambiguous. The CDR3 has 12 amino acids. Trimming took off 5 bases at V and 3 bases at J, with 6 bases between the two ends. CDR1 and CDR2 (germline): SGHNT, YYREEE (reference sequence).

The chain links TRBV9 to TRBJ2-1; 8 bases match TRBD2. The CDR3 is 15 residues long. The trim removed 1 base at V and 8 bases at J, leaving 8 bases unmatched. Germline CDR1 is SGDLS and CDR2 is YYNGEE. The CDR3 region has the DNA TGTGCCAGCAGCGTACCTTTAGCGGGAAGGGATGAGCAGTTCTTC. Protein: CASSVPLAGRDEQFF.

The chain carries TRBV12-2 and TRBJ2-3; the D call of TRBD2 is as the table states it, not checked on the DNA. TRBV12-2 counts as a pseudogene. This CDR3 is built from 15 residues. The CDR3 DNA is TGTGCAAGTCGTTATCCGGGGGATAAAGGGGATACGCAGTATTTT. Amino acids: CASRYPGDKGDTQYF.

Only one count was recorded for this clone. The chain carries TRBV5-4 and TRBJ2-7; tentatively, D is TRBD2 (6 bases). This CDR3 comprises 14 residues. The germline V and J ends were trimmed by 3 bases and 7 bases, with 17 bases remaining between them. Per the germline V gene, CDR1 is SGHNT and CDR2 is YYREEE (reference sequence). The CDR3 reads CASSYGGPTREQYF. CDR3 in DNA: TGTGCCAGCAGCTACGGGGGACCAACGCGAGAGCAGTACTTC. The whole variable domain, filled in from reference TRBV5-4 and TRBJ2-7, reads ETGVTQSPTHLIKTRGQQVTLRCSSQSGHNTVSWYQQALGQGPQFIFQYYREEENGRGNFPPRFSGLQFPNYSSELNVNALELDDSALYLCASSYGGPTREQYFGPGTRLTVT.

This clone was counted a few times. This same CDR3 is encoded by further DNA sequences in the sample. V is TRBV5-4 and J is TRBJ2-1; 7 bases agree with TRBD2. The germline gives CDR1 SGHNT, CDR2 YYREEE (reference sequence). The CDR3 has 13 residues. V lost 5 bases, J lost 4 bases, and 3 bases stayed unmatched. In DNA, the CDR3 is TGTGCCAGCAGGGGGGGGTCGTACAATGAGCAGTTCTTC. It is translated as CASRGGSYNEQFF.

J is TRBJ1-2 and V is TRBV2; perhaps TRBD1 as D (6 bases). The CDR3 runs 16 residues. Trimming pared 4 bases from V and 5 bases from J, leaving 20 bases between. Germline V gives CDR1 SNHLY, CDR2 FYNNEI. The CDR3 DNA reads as TGTGCCAGCAGTGTCGGCAGGGGTACGGACCTTTATGGCTACACCTTC. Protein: CASSVGRGTDLYGYTF.

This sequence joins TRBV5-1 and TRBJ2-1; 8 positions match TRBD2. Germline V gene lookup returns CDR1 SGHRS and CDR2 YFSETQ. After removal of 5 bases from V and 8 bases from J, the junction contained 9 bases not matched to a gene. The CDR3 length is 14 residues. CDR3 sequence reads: CASRFLAGLYEQFF. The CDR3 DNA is TGCGCCAGCAGATTTCTAGCGGGTCTGTATGAGCAGTTCTTC.

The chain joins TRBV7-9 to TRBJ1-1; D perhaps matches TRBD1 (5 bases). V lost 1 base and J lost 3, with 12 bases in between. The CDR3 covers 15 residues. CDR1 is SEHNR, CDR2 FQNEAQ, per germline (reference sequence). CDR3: CASSLGTGGDTEAFF. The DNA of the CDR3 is TGTGCCAGCAGCTTAGGGACCGGGGGTGACACTGAAGCTTTCTTT.

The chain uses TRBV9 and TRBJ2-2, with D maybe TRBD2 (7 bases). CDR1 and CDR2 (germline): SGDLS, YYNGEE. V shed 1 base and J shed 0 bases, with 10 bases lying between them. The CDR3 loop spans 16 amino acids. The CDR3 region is CASSVRGGANTGELFF. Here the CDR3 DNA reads TGTGCCAGCAGCGTACGAGGGGGGGCGAACACCGGGGAGCTGTTTTTT. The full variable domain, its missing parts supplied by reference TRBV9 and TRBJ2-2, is DSGVTQTPKHLITATGQRVTLRCSPRSGDLSVYWYQQSLDQGLQFLIQYYNGEERAKGNILERFSAQQFPDLHSELNLSSLELGDSALYFCASSVRGGANTGELFFGEGSRLTVL.

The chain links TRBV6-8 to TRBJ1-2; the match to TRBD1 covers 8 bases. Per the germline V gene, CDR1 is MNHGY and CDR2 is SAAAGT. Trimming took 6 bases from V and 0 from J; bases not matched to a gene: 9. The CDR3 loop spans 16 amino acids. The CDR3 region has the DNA TGTGCCAGCAGCAAGGACAGGGATCGATCTAACTATGGCTACACCTTC. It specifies CASSKDRDRSNYGYTF.

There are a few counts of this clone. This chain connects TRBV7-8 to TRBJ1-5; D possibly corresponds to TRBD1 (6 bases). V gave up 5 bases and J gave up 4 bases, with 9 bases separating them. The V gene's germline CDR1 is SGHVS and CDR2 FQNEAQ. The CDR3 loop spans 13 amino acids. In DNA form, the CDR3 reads TGTGCCAGCAGCAACGGACAGAATCAGCCCCAGCATTTT. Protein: CASSNGQNQPQHF.

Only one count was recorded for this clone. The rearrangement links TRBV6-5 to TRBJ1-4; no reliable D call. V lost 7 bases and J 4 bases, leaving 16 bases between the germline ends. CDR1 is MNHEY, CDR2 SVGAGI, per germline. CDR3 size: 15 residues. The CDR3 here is CASTSTDGLNEKLFF. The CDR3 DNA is TGTGCCAGCACTTCAACGGATGGACTTAATGAAAAACTGTTTTTT.

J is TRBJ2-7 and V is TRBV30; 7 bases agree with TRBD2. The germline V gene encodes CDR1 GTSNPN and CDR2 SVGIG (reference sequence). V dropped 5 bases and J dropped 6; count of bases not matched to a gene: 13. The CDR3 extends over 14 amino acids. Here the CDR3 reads CAWCLGGSRSEQYF. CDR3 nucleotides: TGTGCCTGGTGTCTTGGCGGGAGTAGGTCCGAGCAGTACTTC.

As DNA, the CDR3 is TGTGCCAGCTCGCGAGGACAGGGGGCGGATGGCTACACCTTC. It encodes CASSRGQGADGYTF. J is TRBJ1-2 and V is TRBV18, with 11 bases matching TRBD1. The junction had 6 bases not matched to a gene; V was cut back by 6 bases and J by 6 bases. This CDR3 contains 14 residues. Germline assignment: CDR1 KGHSH and CDR2 LQKENI.

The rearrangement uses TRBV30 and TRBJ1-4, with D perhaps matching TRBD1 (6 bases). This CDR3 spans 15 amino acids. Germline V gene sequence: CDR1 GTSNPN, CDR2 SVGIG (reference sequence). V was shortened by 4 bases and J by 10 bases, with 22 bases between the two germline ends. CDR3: CAWKEGGQLLGKLFF. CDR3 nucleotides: TGTGCCTGGAAGGAAGGGGGTCAATTATTGGGAAAACTGTTTTTT.

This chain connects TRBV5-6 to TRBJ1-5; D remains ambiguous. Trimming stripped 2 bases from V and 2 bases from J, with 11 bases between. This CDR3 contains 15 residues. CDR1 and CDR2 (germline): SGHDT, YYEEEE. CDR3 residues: CASSFRASGNQPQHF. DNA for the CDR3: TGTGCCAGCAGCTTTCGCGCCTCCGGCAATCAGCCCCAGCATTTT.

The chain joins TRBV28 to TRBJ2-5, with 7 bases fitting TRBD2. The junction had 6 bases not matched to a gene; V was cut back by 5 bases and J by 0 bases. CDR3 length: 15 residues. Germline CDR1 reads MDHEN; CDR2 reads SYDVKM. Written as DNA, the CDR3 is TGTGCCAGCAGTCCCCGGGACTACTACCAAGAGACCCAGTACTTC. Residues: CASSPRDYYQETQYF.

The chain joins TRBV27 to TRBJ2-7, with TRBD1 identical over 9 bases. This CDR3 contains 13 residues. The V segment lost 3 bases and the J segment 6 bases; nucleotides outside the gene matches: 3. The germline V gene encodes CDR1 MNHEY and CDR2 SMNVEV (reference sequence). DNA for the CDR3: TGTGCCAGCAGTTTCGGGACAGGGATCGAGCAGTACTTC. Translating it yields CASSFGTGIEQYF.

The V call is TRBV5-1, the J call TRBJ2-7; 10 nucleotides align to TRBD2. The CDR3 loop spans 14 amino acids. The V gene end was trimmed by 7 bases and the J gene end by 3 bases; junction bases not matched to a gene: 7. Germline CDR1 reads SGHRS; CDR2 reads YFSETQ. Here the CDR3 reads CASSSSGSFYEQYF. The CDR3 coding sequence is TGCGCCAGCTCTTCTAGCGGGAGCTTCTACGAGCAGTACTTC.

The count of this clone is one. In nucleotides, the CDR3 is TGCGCCAGCAGCCAAGATGGACAGTTGGATTCACCCCTCCACTTT. It is translated as CASSQDGQLDSPLHF. The J gene is TRBJ1-6, the V gene TRBV4-3, with D perhaps TRBD1 (6 bases). V was shortened by 0 bases and J by 8 bases, with 11 bases between the two germline ends. The V gene's germline CDR1 is LGHNA and CDR2 YSLEER. The CDR3 runs 15 residues.

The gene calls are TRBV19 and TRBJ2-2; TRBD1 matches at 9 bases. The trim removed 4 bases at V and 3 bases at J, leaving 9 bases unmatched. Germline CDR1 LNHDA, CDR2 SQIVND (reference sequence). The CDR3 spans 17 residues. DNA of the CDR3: TGTGCCAGTAGTACGGGTCCGGGACAGGGCTACACCGGGGAGCTGTTTTTT. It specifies CASSTGPGQGYTGELFF. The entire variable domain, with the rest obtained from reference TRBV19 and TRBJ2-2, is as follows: DGGITQSPKYLFRKEGQNVTLSCEQNLNHDAMYWYRQDPGQGLRLIYYSQIVNDFQKGDIAEGYSVSREKKESFPLTVTSAQKNPTAFYLCASSTGPGQGYTGELFFGEGSRLTVL.

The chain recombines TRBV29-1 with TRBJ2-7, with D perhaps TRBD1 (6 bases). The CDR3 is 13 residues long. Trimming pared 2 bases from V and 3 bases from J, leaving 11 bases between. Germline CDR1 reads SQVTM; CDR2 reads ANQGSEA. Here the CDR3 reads CSVENGDNYEQYF. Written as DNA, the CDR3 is TGCAGCGTTGAAAATGGGGACAACTACGAGCAGTACTTC.

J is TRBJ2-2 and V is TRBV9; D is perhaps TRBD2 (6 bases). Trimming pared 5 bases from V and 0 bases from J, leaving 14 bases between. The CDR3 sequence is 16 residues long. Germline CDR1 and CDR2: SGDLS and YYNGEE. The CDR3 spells CASSLAGKANTGELFF. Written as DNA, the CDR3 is TGTGCCAGCAGTCTGGCGGGAAAGGCGAACACCGGGGAGCTGTTTTTT.